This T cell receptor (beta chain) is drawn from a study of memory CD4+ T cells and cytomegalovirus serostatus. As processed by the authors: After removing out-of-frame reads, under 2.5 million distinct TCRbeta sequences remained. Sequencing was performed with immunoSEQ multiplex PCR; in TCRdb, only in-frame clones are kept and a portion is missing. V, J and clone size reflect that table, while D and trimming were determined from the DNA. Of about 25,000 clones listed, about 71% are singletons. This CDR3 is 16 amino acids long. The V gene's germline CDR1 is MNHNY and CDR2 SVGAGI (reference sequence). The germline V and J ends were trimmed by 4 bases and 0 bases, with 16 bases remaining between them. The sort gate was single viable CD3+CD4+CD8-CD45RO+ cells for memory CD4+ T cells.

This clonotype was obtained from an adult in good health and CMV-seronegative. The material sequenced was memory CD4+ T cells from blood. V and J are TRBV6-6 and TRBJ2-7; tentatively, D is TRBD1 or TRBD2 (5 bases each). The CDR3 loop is CASSSPLIGGSYEQYF. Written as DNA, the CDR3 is TGTGCCAGCAGTTCACCCCTTATTGGGGGCTCCTACGAGCAGTACTTC.